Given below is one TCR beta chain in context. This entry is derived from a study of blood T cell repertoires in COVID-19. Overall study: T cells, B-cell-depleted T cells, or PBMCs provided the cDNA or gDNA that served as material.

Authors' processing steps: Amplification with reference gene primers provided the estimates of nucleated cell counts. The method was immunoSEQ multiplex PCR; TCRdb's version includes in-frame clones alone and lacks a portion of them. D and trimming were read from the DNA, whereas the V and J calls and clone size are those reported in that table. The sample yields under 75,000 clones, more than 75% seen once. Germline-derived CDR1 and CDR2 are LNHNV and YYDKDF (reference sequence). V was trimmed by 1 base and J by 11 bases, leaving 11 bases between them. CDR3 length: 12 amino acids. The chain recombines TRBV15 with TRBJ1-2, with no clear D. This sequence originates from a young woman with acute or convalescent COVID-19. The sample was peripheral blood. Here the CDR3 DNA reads TGTGCCACCAGCAGAGTATCCGGAGCATACACCTTC. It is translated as CATSRVSGAYTF.